Listed here are 9 T cell receptor beta chains from one sample, sequenced in a study of cytotoxic CD8 clonotypes in ibrutinib-treated CLL. This table comes from immunoSEQ multiplex PCR, and its TCRdb copy is limited to in-frame clones, with some not included. The sample includes fewer than 100,000 clones, roughly 84% of them seen just once. Here the sequenced sample was PBMCs, taken before ibrutinib treatment. All receptors derive from a human donor with chronic lymphocytic leukemia.

V is TRBV28 and J is TRBJ2-5, with 7 nucleotides matching TRBD1. Germline CDR1 and CDR2: MDHEN and SYDVKM. This CDR3 is built from 17 residues. After removal of 4 bases from V and 2 bases from J, the junction contained 13 bases not matched to a gene. This chain's CDR3 is CASSWGTVTFLQETQYF. The CDR3 DNA is TGTGCCAGCAGTTGGGGGACAGTAACTTTTCTACAAGAGACCCAGTACTTC.

This clone was counted once. The chain employs TRBV5-1 and TRBJ1-1, with unresolved D. V was pared by 2 bases and J by 1 base, with 6 bases between. Germline CDR1 and CDR2: SGHRS and YFSETQ. The CDR3 spans 13 residues. The CDR3 loop is CASSFASNTEAFF. DNA for the CDR3: TGCGCCAGCAGCTTCGCCTCGAACACTGAAGCTTTCTTT.

The chain recombines TRBV7-3 with TRBJ2-1; 11 bases map to TRBD2. The CDR3 runs to 15 residues. V lost 5 bases and J lost 3; bases outside the gene matches: 3. Germline V gives CDR1 SGHTA, CDR2 FQGTGA. CDR3 residues: CASSQGTSGYNEQFF. In DNA, the CDR3 is TGTGCCAGCAGCCAAGGGACTAGCGGCTACAATGAGCAGTTCTTC.

The chain couples TRBV11-2 to TRBJ2-5, with a possible D match to TRBD1 (5 bases). Germline CDR1 and CDR2: SGHAT and FQNNGV. This CDR3 spans 18 amino acids. V lost 3 bases to trimming and J lost 2 bases, with 22 bases between them. The chain's CDR3 is CASSLGPWRAKVQETQYF. The CDR3 nucleotides are TGTGCCAGCAGCTTGGGGCCCTGGCGAGCGAAGGTTCAAGAGACCCAGTACTTC.

This rearrangement joins TRBV7-2 to TRBJ1-5, with D uncertain. Germline V gene data show CDR1 as SGHTA and CDR2 as FQGNSA. This CDR3 spans 16 amino acids. Trimming left V 2 bases short and J 7 bases short, with 18 bases between. CDR3 nucleotides: TGTGCCAGCAGCTTACTGGTCGCGTCAGCTACGCAGCCCCAGCATTTT. It translates to CASSLLVASATQPQHF.

In its sample, this clone was seen once. V usage is TRBV28 and J usage is TRBJ2-3; 7 bases align to TRBD2. This CDR3 region has 15 residues. V was pared by 7 bases and J by 2 bases, with 9 bases of the junction left unmatched. Germline V gene lookup returns CDR1 MDHEN and CDR2 SYDVKM. CDR3 in DNA: TGTGCCAGCATGGTGGGAGGGCTTATCACAGATACGCAGTATTTT. This codes for CASMVGGLITDTQYF.

This chain joins TRBV28 and TRBJ1-1, with TRBD1 identical over 7 bases. This CDR3 has 14 amino acids. Germline V CDR1 and CDR2: MDHEN, SYDVKM. Losses at the gene ends were 2 bases for V and 10 bases for J; bases not matched to a gene: 10. CDR3 DNA: TGTGCCAGCAGTTTAAACAGGGGTCAGACCTCAGCTTTCTTT. It yields the protein CASSLNRGQTSAFF.

This clone was seen a single time. This rearrangement joins TRBV18 to TRBJ2-1, with D perhaps given as TRBD1 or TRBD2 (5 bases each). CDR1 is KGHSH and CDR2 is LQKENI in the germline V gene. The CDR3 covers 14 residues. V lost 3 bases and J lost 12, with 18 bases in between. CDR3: CASSPRDGSTGQFF. As DNA, the CDR3 is TGTGCCAGCTCACCCCGGGACGGCTCAACGGGGCAGTTCTTC.

The chain carries TRBV11-1 and TRBJ2-3; 8 bases are a match to TRBD1. The J segment lost 1 base and the V segment lost 4 bases, leaving 4 bases of the junction unmatched. Germline V gene data show CDR1 as SGHAT and CDR2 as FQDESV (reference sequence). CDR3 length: 15 amino acids. CDR3: CASSSTGGGTDTQYF. In DNA form, the CDR3 reads TGTGCCAGCAGCTCTACAGGGGGAGGCACAGATACGCAGTATTTT.